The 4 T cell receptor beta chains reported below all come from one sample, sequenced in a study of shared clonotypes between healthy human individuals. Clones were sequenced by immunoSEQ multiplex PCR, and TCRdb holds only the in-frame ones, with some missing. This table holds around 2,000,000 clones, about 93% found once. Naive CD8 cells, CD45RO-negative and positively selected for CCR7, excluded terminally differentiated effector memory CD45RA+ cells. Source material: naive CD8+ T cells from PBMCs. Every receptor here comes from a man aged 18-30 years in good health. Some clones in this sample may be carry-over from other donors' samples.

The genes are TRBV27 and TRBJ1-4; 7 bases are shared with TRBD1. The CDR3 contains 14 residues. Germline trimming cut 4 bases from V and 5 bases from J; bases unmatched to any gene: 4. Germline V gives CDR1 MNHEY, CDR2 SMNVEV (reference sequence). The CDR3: CASSSQTGNEKLFF. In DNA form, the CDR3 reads TGTGCCAGCAGTTCGCAGACAGGGAATGAAAAACTGTTTTTT.

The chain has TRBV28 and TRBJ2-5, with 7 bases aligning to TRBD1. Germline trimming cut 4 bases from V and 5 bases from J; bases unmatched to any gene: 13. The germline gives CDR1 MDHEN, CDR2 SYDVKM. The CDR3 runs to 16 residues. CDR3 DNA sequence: TGTGCCAGCAGTTCCCTTGGGACAGCTACGGATGAGACCCAGTACTTC. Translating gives CASSSLGTATDETQYF.

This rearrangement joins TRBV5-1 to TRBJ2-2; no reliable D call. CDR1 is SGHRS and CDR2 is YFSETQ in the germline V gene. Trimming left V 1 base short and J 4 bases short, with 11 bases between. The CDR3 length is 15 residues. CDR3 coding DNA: TGCGCCAGCAGCTTGAAGTGGGGTGCCACCGGGGAGCTGTTTTTT. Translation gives CASSLKWGATGELFF. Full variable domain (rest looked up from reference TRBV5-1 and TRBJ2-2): KAGVTQTPRYLIKTRGQQVTLSCSPISGHRSVSWYQQTPGQGLQFLFEYFSETQRNKGNFPGRFSGRQFSNSRSEMNVSTLELGDSALYLCASSLKWGATGELFFGEGSRLTVL.

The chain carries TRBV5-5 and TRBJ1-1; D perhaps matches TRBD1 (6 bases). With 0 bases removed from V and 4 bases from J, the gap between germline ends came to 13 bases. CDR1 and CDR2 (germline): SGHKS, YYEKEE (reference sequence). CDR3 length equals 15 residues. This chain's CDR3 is CASSLVRGVRTEAFF. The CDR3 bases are TGTGCCAGCAGCTTGGTAAGGGGGGTCCGCACTGAAGCTTTCTTT.